The clone carrying this TCR beta chain was counted only a few times. The CDR3 is made up of 15 amino acids. V was cut by 3 bases and J by 1 base, with 12 bases left in between. The germline gives CDR1 SGHTA, CDR2 FQGTGA. This entry belongs to a study of cytomegalovirus exposure and HLA in healthy donors. 60 Vbeta and 13 Jbeta primers were used in PCR. The data were produced by immunoSEQ multiplex PCR, yet TCRdb's version contains in-frame clones alone and is incomplete. The table includes approximately 150,000 clones, 70% detected once. The sample comprised PBMCs. The receptor was isolated from a man younger than 30 in good health and CMV-seropositive. The genes are TRBV7-3 and TRBJ1-1, with D perhaps TRBD1 (6 bases). CDR3 DNA sequence: TGTGCCAGCAGCTTCGCCGGGACACCGAACACTGAAGCTTTCTTT. This sequence encodes CASSFAGTPNTEAFF.